The source of this T cell receptor beta chain is a study of PD-L1 blockade in urothelial cancer. On the study more broadly: At 6 weeks and at 3 weeks (second dose) after treatment start, blood was analyzed. T cells numbered a median of about 140,000 in the blood samples.

The time point here: peripheral blood 6 weeks after treatment start. Each patient presented with locally advanced or metastatic urothelial carcinoma. Unmatched junction bases numbered 15, after V lost 1 base and J lost 0 bases. CDR1 is LGHNT, CDR2 FRNRAP, per germline. This CDR3 is built from 20 residues. Study results and caveats: Tumor-associated blood clones were expanded more by durable-benefit patients at 3 weeks.

A word on this clone: Antigen unknown.

Assay: immunoSEQ multiplex PCR; the TCRdb copy retains only in-frame clones and omits some. The sample yields around 87,000 clones, approximately 82% seen once. The origin of this receptor is a man between 65 and 85 years old with urothelial cancer. The J gene is TRBJ2-7, the V gene TRBV12-5; 10 nucleotides align to TRBD1. Source: PBMCs, taken around atezolizumab (anti-PD-L1) treatment. In DNA form, the CDR3 reads TGTGCTAGTGGTTTGGAACCGGGACAGGGGAGGCGGGGTATCTCCTACGAGCAGTACTTC. This encodes CASGLEPGQGRRGISYEQYF. Full variable domain (outside the CDR3, taken from reference TRBV12-5 and TRBJ2-7): DARVTQTPRHKVTEMGQEVTMRCQPILGHNTVFWYRQTMMQGLELLAYFRNRAPLDDSGMPKDRFSAEMPDATLATLKIQPSEPRDSAVYFCASGLEPGQGRRGISYEQYFGPGTRLTVT.